This paragraph reports one T cell receptor beta chain. The method was immunoSEQ multiplex PCR; TCRdb's version includes in-frame clones alone and lacks a portion of them. The sample lists tens of thousands of clones, about nine tenths occurring once. The data derive from a study of T cell responses to AZD1222 COVID-19 vaccine. CDR3 length: 14 amino acids. CDR1 is LGHDT, CDR2 YNNKEL, per germline (reference sequence). V was shortened by 4 bases and J by 3 bases, with 12 bases between the two germline ends. J is TRBJ1-1 and V is TRBV3-1 (or the pseudogene TRBV3-2); D is unclear. The source material was peripheral blood, sampled 28 days after the second AZD1222 dose. This receptor was identified in an adult who received the AZD1222 COVID-19 vaccine. CDR3 sequence: CASSLRRSDTEAFF. The DNA of the CDR3 is TGTGCCAGCAGCCTTCGTAGGAGCGACACTGAAGCTTTCTTT.